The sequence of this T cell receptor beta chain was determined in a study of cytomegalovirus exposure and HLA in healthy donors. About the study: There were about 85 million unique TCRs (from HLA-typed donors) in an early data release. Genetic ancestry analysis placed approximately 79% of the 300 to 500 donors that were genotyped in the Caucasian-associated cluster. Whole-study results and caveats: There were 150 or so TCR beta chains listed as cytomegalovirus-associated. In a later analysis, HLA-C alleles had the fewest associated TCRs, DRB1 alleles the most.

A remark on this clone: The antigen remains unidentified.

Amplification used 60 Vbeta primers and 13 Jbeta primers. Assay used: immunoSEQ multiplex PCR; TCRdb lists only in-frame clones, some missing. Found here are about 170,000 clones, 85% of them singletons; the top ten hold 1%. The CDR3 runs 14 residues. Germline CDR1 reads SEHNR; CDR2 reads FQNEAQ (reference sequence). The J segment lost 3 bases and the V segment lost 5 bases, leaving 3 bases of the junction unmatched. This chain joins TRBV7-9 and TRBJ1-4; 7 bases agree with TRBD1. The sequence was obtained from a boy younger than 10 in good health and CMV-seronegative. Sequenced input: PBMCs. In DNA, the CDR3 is TGTGCCAGCAGCCCGGGACAGTCTAATGAAAAACTGTTTTTT. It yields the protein CASSPGQSNEKLFF.